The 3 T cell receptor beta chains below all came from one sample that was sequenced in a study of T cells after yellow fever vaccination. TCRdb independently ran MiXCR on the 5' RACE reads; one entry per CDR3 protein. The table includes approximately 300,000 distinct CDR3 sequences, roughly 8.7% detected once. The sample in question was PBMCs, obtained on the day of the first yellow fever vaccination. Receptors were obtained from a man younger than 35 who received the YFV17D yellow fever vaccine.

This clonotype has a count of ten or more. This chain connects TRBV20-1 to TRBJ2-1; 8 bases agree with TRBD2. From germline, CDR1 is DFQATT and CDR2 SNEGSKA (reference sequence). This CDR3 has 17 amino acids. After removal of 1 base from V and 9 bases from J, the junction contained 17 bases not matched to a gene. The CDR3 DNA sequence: TGCAGTGCTAGAGCAGTAGCGGGGACGCCCGCAATGGGTGAGCAGTTCTTC. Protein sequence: CSARAVAGTPAMGEQFF.

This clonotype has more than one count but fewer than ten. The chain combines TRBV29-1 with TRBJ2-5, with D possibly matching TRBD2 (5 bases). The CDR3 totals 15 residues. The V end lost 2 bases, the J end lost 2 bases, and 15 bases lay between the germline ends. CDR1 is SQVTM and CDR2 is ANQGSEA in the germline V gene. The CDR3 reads CSVESRGLGQETQYF. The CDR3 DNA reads TGCAGCGTTGAAAGTCGGGGATTGGGGCAAGAGACCCAGTACTTC.

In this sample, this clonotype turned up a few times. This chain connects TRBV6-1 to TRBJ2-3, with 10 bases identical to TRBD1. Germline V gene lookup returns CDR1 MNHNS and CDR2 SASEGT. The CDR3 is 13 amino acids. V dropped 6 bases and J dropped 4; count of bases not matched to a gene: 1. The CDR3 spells CASRTGGSDTQYF. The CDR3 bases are TGTGCCAGCAGGACAGGGGGCTCAGATACGCAGTATTTT.